The 7 T cell receptor beta chains in this list originate from one sample, sequenced in a study of T-cell reconstitution after alpha-beta-depleted transplantation in children. Unique molecular identifiers were incorporated when the TCRbeta library was constructed. TCRdb ran MiXCR on the PCR reads and lists one entry per CDR3 protein. The table lists over 150,000 distinct CDR3 sequences, less than 8% of them singletons. The sequencing used PBMCs from the stem cell graft donor, collected from the stem cell graft. These receptors came from a human donor who donated a stem cell graft to a child with Wiskott-Aldrich syndrome.

The chain uses TRBV27 and TRBJ2-7; 9 bases are a match to TRBD2. Germline V gene lookup returns CDR1 MNHEY and CDR2 SMNVEV (reference sequence). V was clipped by 6 bases and J by 5 bases; unmatched bases: 11. The CDR3 sequence is 15 residues long. The CDR3 DNA sequence: TGTGCCAGCAGGGGTAGCGGGAGCCCCCTGGACGAGCAGTACTTC. This codes for CASRGSGSPLDEQYF.

This clonotype was picked up many times. The V and J genes are TRBV29-1 and TRBJ2-3; D is uncertain. V shed 1 base and J shed 1 base, with 12 bases lying between them. Germline loops: CDR1 SQVTM, CDR2 ANQGSEA. The CDR3 covers 15 residues. Here the CDR3 reads CSVEGTSRGTDTQYF. The DNA for the CDR3 is TGCAGCGTTGAAGGGACCAGCCGGGGCACAGATACGCAGTATTTT.

This clonotype was picked up many times. This sequence joins TRBV5-1 and TRBJ1-2; D unresolved. This CDR3 is 13 amino acids long. V shed 0 bases and J shed 3 bases, with 6 bases lying between them. Germline V gene lookup returns CDR1 SGHRS and CDR2 YFSETQ. CDR3 nucleotide sequence: TGCGCCAGCAGCTTGGATGCCTACTATGGCTACACCTTC. Its translation is CASSLDAYYGYTF.

This clonotype was counted at least ten times. The rearrangement links TRBV6-5 to TRBJ2-1; TRBD2 matches at 14 bases. CDR3 length equals 19 residues. Germline CDR1 is MNHEY and CDR2 is SVGAGI. The junction had 10 bases not matched to a gene; V was cut back by 2 bases and J by 4 bases. The CDR3 here is CASSYTRTSGGPTYNEQFF. CDR3 bases: TGTGCCAGCAGTTACACGCGGACTAGCGGGGGGCCTACGTACAATGAGCAGTTCTTC.

In its sample, this clonotype was seen many times. The chain joins TRBV7-9 to TRBJ2-1, with 7 nucleotides matching TRBD2. V shed 5 bases and J 9 bases; nucleotides not matched to a gene: 13. CDR1 is SEHNR and CDR2 is FQNEAQ in the germline V gene (reference sequence). The CDR3 has 15 residues. CDR3 DNA sequence: TGTGCCAGCAGCCCCCTGGCGGGAGTGGGAGGTGAGCAGTTCTTC. This encodes CASSPLAGVGGEQFF.

This clonotype was seen repeatedly, ten times or more. The chain links TRBV12-3 or TRBV12-4 to TRBJ2-5; D not certain. Trimming pared 1 base from V and 3 bases from J, leaving 12 bases between. The CDR3 totals 15 residues. Here the CDR3 reads CASSLEAGSEETQYF. CDR3 DNA: TGTGCCAGCAGTTTAGAGGCTGGGTCAGAAGAGACCCAGTACTTC.

Comments on this clonotype: This clone may be a read error of a much larger clone one base away. This chain joins TRBV10-3 and TRBJ2-3; no clear D gene. The V gene's germline CDR1 is ENHRY and CDR2 SYGVKD. The CDR3 loop spans 13 amino acids. Here the CDR3 DNA reads TGTGCCATCAGTGTAGGGATAGAGGATAAGCAGTATTTT. Amino acids: CAISVGIEDKQYF.